This T cell receptor (beta chain) was retrieved from a study of human T cells and chemical hapten exposure. Study-wide background: Slight volume differences across pooled libraries mainly accounted for varying per-sample TCR yields.

Described time point: patch test 2, 6 weeks after DPC sensitization. The treatment is: therapeutic diphenylcyclopropenone sensitization with weekly scalp DPC. Total RNA was isolated from unfractionated whole blood. In regard to this clonotype: Its target is unknown.

General study findings and limits: Following DPC sensitization, TCRs present above 1 in 1000 frequency showed no change.

The library gave individual cDNA molecules unique molecular identifiers. From the RACE reads, TCRdb called clonotypes with MiXCR, one entry per CDR3 protein. The repertoire holds fewer than 85,000 distinct CDR3 sequences, with 9.5% to 13% as singletons. This TCR was recovered from a man younger than 35 with alopecia areata. Some clones in this sample may be carry-over from other donors' samples. The sample in question was whole blood, obtained in connection with sensitization to the hapten diphenylcyclopropenone (DPC).

The CDR3 sequence: CASSEAGSGGNEQFF. CDR3 DNA: TGTGCCAGCAGTGAAGCGGGCAGCGGGGGCAATGAGCAGTTCTTC. This rearrangement joins TRBV6-1 to TRBJ2-1, with 8 bases aligning to TRBD2. Germline V gene lookup returns CDR1 MNHNS and CDR2 SASEGT. V shed 0 bases and J 6 bases; nucleotides not matched to a gene: 4. This CDR3 contains 15 residues.